The rows below give T cell receptor beta chains drawn from one sample of a study of blood T cells in healthy people across ages. MiXCR, run by TCRdb on the 5' RACE reads, gives a single entry per CDR3 protein. The sample has approximately 780,000 distinct CDR3 sequences; about a quarter are singletons. These data also formed part of another study, on T cells of mothers and their children.

The sequenced material came from blood. Receptor source: a boy between 10 and 17 years old in good health. The CDR3 runs from the conserved cysteine through the conserved F or W. A D gene is named only where the DNA matches it firmly. A row's size may be missing; if present it is once, few, many or a size class.

d_call	clone_size	v_call	j_call	cdr3_aa	cdr3_nt
TRBD1	NA	TRBV5-1	TRBJ2-2	CASNYRTGTRGTGELFF	TGCGCCAGCAACTATAGGACAGGGACCCGAGGCACCGGGGAGCTGTTTTTT
NA	NA	TRBV3-1	TRBJ2-2	CASSPRDTLDGELFF	TGTGCCAGCAGCCCCCGGGACACCCTCGACGGGGAGCTGTTTTTT
TRBD1	NA	TRBV20-1	TRBJ2-3	CSAPSRTGEIPSTDTQYF	TGCAGTGCCCCTAGCCGGACAGGGGAGATCCCTAGCACAGATACGCAGTATTTT
NA	few	TRBV5-1	TRBJ2-5	CASSPQEVGETQYF	TGCGCCAGCAGCCCCCAGGAGGTTGGGGAGACCCAGTACTTC
TRBD1	many	TRBV5-1	TRBJ2-5	CASSWGQGEETQYF	TGCGCCAGCAGCTGGGGACAGGGTGAAGAGACCCAGTACTTC
NA	few	TRBV7-9	TRBJ1-5	CASSSAGGNQPQHF	TGTGCCAGCAGCTCTGCAGGGGGCAATCAGCCCCAGCATTTT
NA	NA	TRBV20-1	TRBJ2-3	CSASDPTDTQYF	TGCAGTGCTTCGGACCCGACAGATACGCAGTATTTT
TRBD1	NA	TRBV29-1	TRBJ2-3	CSDDRGTDTQYF	TGCAGCGATGACAGGGGCACAGATACGCAGTATTTT
NA	few	TRBV28	TRBJ2-1	CASSLRGGAYNEQFF	TGTGCCAGCAGTCTTAGAGGGGGGGCGTACAATGAGCAGTTCTTC
NA	few	TRBV2	TRBJ2-3	CASSEIRTGRDTQYF	TGTGCCAGCAGTGAAATACGGACCGGCCGGGATACGCAGTATTTT
NA	NA	TRBV29-1	TRBJ2-2	CSIQGGGTGELFF	TGCAGCATCCAGGGGGGTGGTACCGGGGAGCTGTTTTTT
TRBD1	few	TRBV9	TRBJ1-2	CASSDQQGVGRYTF	TGTGCCAGCAGCGATCAACAGGGGGTCGGGCGCTACACCTTC
NA	NA	TRBV7-8	TRBJ1-5	CASSLYADTRFGPQHF	TGTGCCAGCAGCTTATACGCGGACACCAGATTCGGGCCCCAGCATTTT
NA	few	TRBV12-3/TRBV12-4	TRBJ2-7	CASSSSAQGTYEQYF	TGTGCCAGCAGTTCCAGCGCGCAGGGCACCTACGAGCAGTACTTC
NA	few	TRBV4-2	TRBJ2-3	CASSQDWGGPTDTQYF	TGTGCCAGCAGCCAAGATTGGGGGGGCCCTACAGATACGCAGTATTTT
TRBD2	NA	TRBV20-1	TRBJ2-7	CSARDREGPSYEQYF	TGCAGTGCTAGAGATAGGGAGGGGCCATCCTACGAGCAGTACTTC
NA	few	TRBV6-5	TRBJ2-4	CASSYFKGTAKNIQYF	TGTGCCAGCAGTTACTTCAAGGGAACAGCCAAAAACATTCAGTACTTC
NA	NA	TRBV9	TRBJ1-1	CASSVLIGNTEAFF	TGTGCCAGCAGCGTTCTCATCGGCAACACTGAAGCTTTCTTT
NA	few	TRBV5-1	TRBJ2-2	CASSARSGVLTNTGELFF	TGCGCCAGCAGCGCGCGCTCAGGAGTCTTAACGAACACCGGGGAGCTGTTTTTT
TRBD2	NA	TRBV6-1	TRBJ2-7	CAGSEILAGGRGEQYF	TGTGCCGGCAGTGAGATTCTAGCGGGGGGTCGAGGCGAGCAGTACTTC
NA	NA	TRBV12-3/TRBV12-4	TRBJ2-1	CASSFTGLVEQFF	TGTGCCAGCAGTTTCACCGGACTGGTTGAGCAGTTCTTC
NA	few	TRBV27	TRBJ1-2	CASSPSGGSFYGYTF	TGTGCCAGCAGTCCCTCCGGGGGCTCCTTCTATGGCTACACCTTC
NA	few	TRBV6-1	TRBJ2-5	CASTLKVGRRQETQYF	TGTGCCAGCACCTTAAAGGTGGGCAGGCGCCAAGAGACCCAGTACTTC
NA	few	TRBV18	TRBJ2-5	CASSPPLAAQETQYF	TGTGCCAGCTCACCACCTCTTGCAGCCCAAGAGACCCAGTACTTC
TRBD1	NA	TRBV6-5	TRBJ1-1	CASSSWTGAYTEAFF	TGTGCCAGCAGTTCTTGGACAGGGGCATACACTGAAGCTTTCTTT
NA	NA	TRBV6-5	TRBJ1-1	CASSYSFRVNTEAFF	TGTGCCAGCAGTTACTCTTTCAGGGTCAACACTGAAGCTTTCTTT
TRBD2	few	TRBV24-1	TRBJ2-2	CATSDYRGGDTGELFF	TGTGCCACCAGTGATTACCGCGGGGGTGATACCGGGGAGCTGTTTTTT
TRBD1	NA	TRBV20-1	TRBJ1-1	CSARATGEGRFEAFF	TGCAGTGCTAGGGCCACAGGGGAGGGGAGGTTCGAAGCTTTCTTT
TRBD2	few	TRBV2	TRBJ2-6	CASRGGRSSGANVLTF	TGTGCCAGCCGGGGGGGGAGAAGTTCTGGGGCCAACGTCCTGACTTTC
NA	NA	TRBV28	TRBJ2-7	CASSHPGGGYEQYF	TGTGCCAGCAGTCACCCGGGGGGCGGGTACGAGCAGTACTTC
TRBD1	NA	TRBV20-1	TRBJ2-2	CSAQRGGGNTGELFF	TGCAGTGCTCAGAGAGGGGGCGGCAACACCGGGGAGCTGTTTTTT
NA	NA	TRBV5-1	TRBJ2-7	CASSLATVYDSYEQYF	TGCGCCAGCAGCTTGGCGACAGTTTACGACTCCTACGAGCAGTACTTC
TRBD2	few	TRBV6-6	TRBJ2-3	CASSYEAAGGTPTDTQYF	TGTGCCAGCAGTTACGAGGCGGCGGGGGGGACCCCCACAGATACGCAGTATTTT
NA	NA	TRBV7-2	TRBJ2-5	CASSLVSPGQQYF	TGTGCCAGCAGCTTAGTTAGCCCGGGACAACAGTACTTC
NA	NA	TRBV12-3/TRBV12-4	TRBJ2-5	CASSQQGHQYF	TGTGCCAGCAGCCAACAAGGGCACCAGTACTTC
NA	many	TRBV3-1	TRBJ1-1	CASSRTVNTEAFF	TGTGCCAGCAGCCGGACGGTTAACACTGAAGCTTTCTTT